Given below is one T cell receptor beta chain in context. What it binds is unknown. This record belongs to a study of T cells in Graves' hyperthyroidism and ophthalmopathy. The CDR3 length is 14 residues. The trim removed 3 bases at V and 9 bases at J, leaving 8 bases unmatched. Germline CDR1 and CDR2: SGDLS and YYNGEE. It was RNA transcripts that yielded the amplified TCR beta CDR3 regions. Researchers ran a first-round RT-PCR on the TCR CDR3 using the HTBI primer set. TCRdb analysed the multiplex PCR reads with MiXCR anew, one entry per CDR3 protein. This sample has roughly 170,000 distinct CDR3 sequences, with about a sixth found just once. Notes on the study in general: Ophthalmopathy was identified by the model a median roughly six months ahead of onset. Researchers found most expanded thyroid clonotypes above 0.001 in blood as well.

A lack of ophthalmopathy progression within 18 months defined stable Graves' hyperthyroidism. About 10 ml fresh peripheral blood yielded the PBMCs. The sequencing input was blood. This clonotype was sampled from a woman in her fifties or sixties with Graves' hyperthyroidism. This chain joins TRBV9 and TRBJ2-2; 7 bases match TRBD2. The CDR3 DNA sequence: TGTGCCAGCAGCGAAGGGTCAAGCGGGAGGGAGCTGTTTTTT. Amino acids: CASSEGSSGRELFF.